This T cell receptor (beta chain) emerged from a study of identical twins. The table lists this clonotype with a few counts. Template switching added a universal primer site; cDNA carried unique molecular identifiers. Via MiXCR, TCRdb re-called the 5' RACE reads, giving one row per CDR3 protein. The sample lists about 890,000 distinct CDR3 sequences; about 12% were seen once. All donors were healthy, and all were Caucasian. These data also featured in a second study, about yellow fever vaccine responses in identical twins.

Material for sequencing was PBMCs. The receptor's source is a woman younger than 30 in good health.

The CDR3 is CASKIELAGEETQYF. CDR3 nucleotides: TGTGCCAGCAAGATCGAACTAGCGGGAGAGGAGACCCAGTACTTC. The gene calls are TRBV6-1 and TRBJ2-5; the match to TRBD2 covers 11 bases. The CDR3 is 15 amino acids. V dropped 7 bases and J dropped 5; count of bases not matched to a gene: 9. The germline V gene encodes CDR1 MNHNS and CDR2 SASEGT.